The 28 T cell receptor delta chains given below trace back to one sample, sequenced in a study of gamma-delta chains in newborns, infants, children. TCRdb re-processed the reads using CATT. Of 1,500 to 2,000 delta-chain clones listed, 0.85% to 1.2% are singletons. Sequencing used blood. The receptors here all came from a child who was a newborn, infant or young child, either healthy, febrile or measles-vaccinated (not recorded which).

In its sample, this clone was seen a few times. A far larger clone is just one base off, so this is likely a read error. The same CDR3 can be traced to other DNA sequences in this sample. The V call is TRDV2, the J call TRDJ3, with 12 positions matching TRDD3. CDR3 size: 18 residues. Germline assignment: CDR1 GEAIGNYY and CDR2 EKD. CDR3 in DNA: TGTGCCTGTGACAATACTGGGGGATACTCCTGGGACACTCGACAGATGTTTTTC. As protein: CACDNTGGYSWDTRQMFF.

Relative to its sample, this clone is large (0.1 to 1%). Other nucleotide sequences from this sample produce the same CDR3. V usage is TRDV2 and J usage is TRDJ1; TRDD3 matches 8 bases. The CDR3 runs 21 residues. The germline CDR1 and CDR2 sequences are GEAIGNYY and EKD. V dropped 0 bases and J dropped 0; count of bases not matched to a gene: 20. Here the CDR3 reads CACDTVALPAGDKRDTDKLIF. CDR3 nucleotide sequence: TGTGCCTGTGACACCGTGGCCCTCCCGGCGGGGGATAAAAGGGACACCGATAAACTCATCTTT.

Comment on this clone: TCRdb's entry gives the protein of a much larger clone, which mismatches this DNA's translation at residues 3 and 15, likely from a read error; the protein reported here is translated from the DNA. J is TRDJ1 and V is TRDV2; D might be TRDD3 (6 bases). The CDR3 is made up of 17 amino acids. The germline V gene encodes CDR1 GEAIGNYY and CDR2 EKD. CDR3 loop: CAREGLGVKRDTDKPIF. The DNA of the CDR3 is TGTGCCCGTGAAGGATTGGGGGTAAAGAGGGACACCGATAAACCCATCTTT.

This clone was seen ten or more times. A far more abundant clone sits one base away, making this likely a read error. Other DNA sequences within the sample encode an identical CDR3. The chain's CDR3 is CACDTVGASGEQLFF. CDR3 in DNA: TGTGCCTGTGACACCGTAGGGGCCTCGGGAGAACAACTCTTCTTT. The gene calls are TRDV2 and TRDJ2; D gene ambiguous. CDR1 is GEAIGNYY and CDR2 is EKD in the germline V gene. V was pared by 0 bases and J by 10 bases, with 17 bases between. The CDR3 covers 15 residues.

Note on this clone: It differs at one base from a far larger clone, so likely a read error. The identical CDR3 is also encoded by other nucleotide sequences in the sample. The rearrangement uses TRDV2 and TRDJ1; 8 nucleotides align to TRDD3. The germline V gene encodes CDR1 GEAIGNYY and CDR2 EKD. The CDR3 has 21 amino acids. The CDR3 protein is CACDTVALPAGDKRDTDKLIF. The CDR3 coding sequence is TGTGCCTGTGACACCGTGGCCCTCCCGGCGGGGGATAAAAGGGACACCGACAAACTCATCTTT.

On this clone: It is likely a read error: a sequence one base away is far more abundant. This specimen includes other DNA sequences encoding the same CDR3. The chain is built from TRDV2 and TRDJ1, with D possibly being TRDD3 (6 bases). This CDR3 has 18 amino acids. Germline loops: CDR1 GEAIGNYY, CDR2 EKD. The CDR3 loop is CACDSLRPVGADTDKLIF. The CDR3 DNA follows: TGTGCCTGTGACTCACTACGTCCGGTGGGGGCCGACACCGATAAACTTATCTTT.

In regard to this clone: A read error likely explains why the TCRdb protein, taken from a much larger clone, differs from this DNA's translation at residue 12; the protein shown is translated from the DNA. V gene TRDV2 combines with J gene TRDJ1; 9 bases fit TRDD3. Trimming cost V 0 bases and J 5 bases; bases outside gene matches: 18. Germline assignment: CDR1 GEAIGNYY and CDR2 EKD. The CDR3 runs 19 residues. The CDR3 here is CACDTVDWGSPGQEDKLIF. The CDR3 DNA follows: TGTGCCTGTGACACCGTCGACTGGGGGAGCCCAGGACAAGAGGATAAACTCATCTTT.

This clone was seen only a few times. The TCRdb protein comes from a much larger clone and disagrees with this DNA's translation at residue 11, likely due to a read error; the protein given here is derived from the DNA. The chain links TRDV2 to TRDJ3, with a tentative D call TRDD3 (6 bases). Trimming took 0 bases from V and 0 from J, leaving 17 bases between them. This CDR3 comprises 20 residues. Germline lookup yields CDR1 GEAIGNYY and CDR2 EKD. CDR3 sequence: CACDTIASGIGSWDTRQMFF. The CDR3 coding sequence is TGTGCCTGTGACACCATAGCCTCGGGGATCGGCTCCTGGGACACCCGACAGATGTTTTTC.

This clone ranks as medium-sized. A read error is likely here: a far larger clone is one base away. DNA for the CDR3: TGTGCCTGTTTCTTGGTGGGGGCAATCGATAAACTCATCTTT. Translating it yields CACFLVGAIDKLIF. The rearrangement joins TRDV2 to TRDJ1; TRDD3 might be the D (6 bases). The CDR3 spans 14 residues. Germline lookup yields CDR1 GEAIGNYY and CDR2 EKD. Trimming took off 6 bases at V and 4 bases at J, with 17 bases between the two ends.

This clone was counted a few times. The TCRdb protein comes from a much larger clone and disagrees with this DNA's translation at residue 3, likely due to a read error; the protein given here is derived from the DNA. This chain joins TRDV2 and TRDJ1, with a possible D match to TRDD3 (6 bases). The CDR3 extends over 17 amino acids. Looked up from germline, CDR1 is GEAIGNYY and CDR2 is EKD. Here the CDR3 DNA reads TGTGCCCGTGAAGGATTGGGGGTAAAGAGGGACACCGATAAACTCATCTTT. This encodes CAREGLGVKRDTDKLIF.

To note about this clone: A far larger clone lies a single base away; this is likely a read error. This sample includes further DNA sequences coding for the same CDR3. This chain joins TRDV2 and TRDJ1; D unclear. The CDR3 is 16 amino acids. Germline CDR1 reads GEAIGNYY; CDR2 reads EKD. V shed 3 bases and J shed 0 bases, with 16 bases lying between them. CDR3 sequence: CACDQVSRTDTDKLIF. The CDR3 DNA sequence: TGTGCCTGTGACCAAGTTAGCCGGACAGACACCGATAAACTCATCTTT.

A remark on this clone: This DNA's translation differs at residue 14 from TCRdb's protein, which comes from a much larger clone; a read error is likely, and the protein shown is translated from the DNA. The chain has TRDV2 and TRDJ1; TRDD3 aligns across 8 bases. Germline V gene data show CDR1 as GEAIGNYY and CDR2 as EKD. There are 17 residues in the CDR3. CDR3 region: CACDEVLGAPYTDNLIF. CDR3 DNA sequence: TGTGCCTGTGACGAAGTACTGGGGGCCCCGTACACCGATAACCTCATCTTT.

The sample holds a few counts of this clone. The protein that TCRdb holds for this DNA derives from a much larger clone and differs from the translated DNA at residue 4, which likely indicates a read error; the protein shown here is translated from the DNA. The rearrangement uses TRDV2 and TRDJ1, with 7 bases aligning to TRDD3. The length of the CDR3 is 14 residues. V lost 6 bases, J lost 4 bases, and 10 bases stayed unmatched. Germline CDR1 and CDR2: GEAIGNYY and EKD. The CDR3 region is CACLLVGEIDKLIF. Here the CDR3 DNA reads TGTGCCTGTCTCTTGGTGGGGGAAATCGATAAACTCATCTTT.

In this sample, this clone is medium-sized. The TCRdb protein comes from a much larger clone and disagrees with this DNA's translation at residue 5, likely due to a read error; the protein given here is derived from the DNA. The chain joins TRDV2 to TRDJ1, with D possibly matching TRDD3 (5 bases). V lost 3 bases, J lost 0 bases, and 13 bases lay in between. The CDR3 is 15 residues long. The V gene's germline CDR1 is GEAIGNYY and CDR2 EKD. CDR3 sequence (DNA): TGTGCCTGTGACGCTCTGGGCCCGAACACCGATAAACTCATCTTT. Translated: CACDALGPNTDKLIF.

This clone was seen only a few times. The TCRdb protein comes from a much larger clone and disagrees with this DNA's translation at residue 12, likely due to a read error; the protein given here is derived from the DNA. The chain carries TRDV2 and TRDJ1; D is unclear. CDR1 and CDR2 (germline): GEAIGNYY, EKD. This CDR3 is 16 amino acids long. The CDR3 loop is CACDQVSRTDTEKLIF. The CDR3 DNA reads TGTGCCTGTGACCAAGTTAGCCGGACGGACACCGAAAAACTCATCTTT.

There are a few counts of this clone. A far larger clone lies a single base away; this is likely a read error. This sample also contains other DNA sequences that code for the same CDR3. The chain carries TRDV2 and TRDJ3; perhaps TRDD3 as D (5 bases). In germline, CDR1 is GEAIGNYY, CDR2 EKD. The CDR3 spans 18 residues. The V and J ends lost 0 bases and 0 bases respectively, with 11 bases between them. CDR3 nucleotide sequence: TGTGCCTGTGACACCGCCGGGGGCTACTCCTGGGACACCCGACAGATGTTTTTC. This encodes CACDTAGGYSWDTRQMFF.

This clone has a handful of counts. A read error likely explains why the TCRdb protein, taken from a much larger clone, differs from this DNA's translation at residue 11; the protein shown is translated from the DNA. V gene TRDV2 combines with J gene TRDJ3; 8 bases agree with TRDD3. This CDR3 contains 19 residues. Germline CDR1 and CDR2: GEAIGNYY and EKD. The ends lost 0 bases at V and 2 bases at J; junction bases unmatched: 8. The CDR3 DNA sequence: TGTGCCTGTGACACCGCGGGGGATAGTGGGACCTGGGACACCCGACAGATGTTTTTC. Residues: CACDTAGDSGTWDTRQMFF.

As regards this clone: It is likely a read error: a sequence one base away is far more abundant. At the DNA level, this CDR3 is encoded by other sequences in the same sample as well. The chain joins TRDV2 to TRDJ1; a possible D gene is TRDD3 (6 bases). Looked up from germline, CDR1 is GEAIGNYY and CDR2 is EKD. The CDR3 runs 18 residues. CDR3 bases: TGTGCCTGTGACTCACTACGTCCGGTGGGGGCCGACACCGATAAACTCATCTTC. Amino acid sequence: CACDSLRPVGADTDKLIF.

On this clone itself: The TCRdb protein, from a much larger clone, departs from this DNA's translation at residues 10 and 15, likely by read error; the protein shown derives from the DNA. The chain recombines TRDV2 with TRDJ1, with 10 bases fitting TRDD3. The CDR3 spans 17 residues. Germline assignment: CDR1 GEAIGNYY and CDR2 EKD. CDR3 sequence reads: CACDKLGDPPYTDKPIF. The CDR3 region has the DNA TGTGCCTGTGACAAACTGGGGGATCCGCCGTACACCGATAAACCCATCTTT.

This clone showed up just a few times. The chain couples TRDV2 to TRDJ3; 8 bases map to TRDD3. The trim removed 2 bases at V and 0 bases at J, leaving 5 bases unmatched. Germline CDR1 GEAIGNYY, CDR2 EKD. The CDR3 has 18 residues. The CDR3 sequence is CACDKLGVSSWDTRQMFF. Written as DNA, the CDR3 is TGTGCCTGTGACAAACTGGGGGTCAGCTCCTGGGACACCCGACAGATGTTTTTC.

Worth noting for this clone: TCRdb shows a much larger clone's protein in place of this DNA's translation, and the two differ at residue 6, likely through a read error; the protein shown is translated from the DNA. V gene TRDV2 combines with J gene TRDJ1, with 9 bases fitting TRDD3. Germline V gives CDR1 GEAIGNYY, CDR2 EKD. CDR3 size: 19 residues. V was pared by 0 bases and J by 5 bases, with 18 bases of the junction left unmatched. CDR3 DNA: TGTGCCTGTGACACCGCCGACTGGGGGAGCCCAAGACAAGAGGATAAACTCATCTTT. It translates to CACDTADWGSPRQEDKLIF.

The table lists this clone with a few counts. A far larger clone is a single base away, which makes a read error likely. This sample also contains other DNA sequences that code for the same CDR3. The chain employs TRDV2 and TRDJ3; 9 positions match TRDD3. The CDR3 has 18 amino acids. Germline V gene lookup returns CDR1 GEAIGNYY and CDR2 EKD. The CDR3 loop reads CACDTAGGYSWDTRQMFF. CDR3 nucleotides: TGTGCCTGTGACACCGCCGGGGGATACTCCTGGGACACCAGACAGATGTTTTTC.

This clone has more than one count but fewer than ten. The TCRdb record carries a much larger clone's protein, which differs from this DNA's translation at residue 9; a read error is the likely cause, and the protein listed here is the DNA translation. The CDR3 bases are TGTGCCTGTGGCACTCCCTCCCGGACAGCACAACTCTTCTTT. Its translation: CACGTPSRTAQLFF. The rearrangement joins TRDV2 to TRDJ2; D unresolved. Germline V lookup: CDR1 GEAIGNYY, CDR2 EKD. This CDR3 has 14 amino acids. Trimming took off 5 bases at V and 4 bases at J, with 13 bases between the two ends.

Comment on this clone: A far larger clone differs by one base, so this is likely a read error. The same CDR3 arises from other DNA sequences in this sample as well. The V and J genes are TRDV2 and TRDJ1, with TRDD3 identical over 9 bases. Germline CDR1 is GEAIGNYY and CDR2 is EKD. This CDR3 spans 16 amino acids. CDR3 in DNA: TGTGCCTGTGACACCTTACTGGGGGACGACACCGACAAACTCATCTTT. It specifies CACDTLLGDDTDKLIF.

This clone was picked up a small number of times. The protein given by TCRdb reflects a much larger clone and differs at residue 9 from this DNA's translation, likely from a read error; the protein shown is the DNA's translation. The CDR3 sequence is CACDTYLEHWGIVSDKPIF. The CDR3 region has the DNA TGTGCCTGTGACACCTATCTCGAGCACTGGGGGATAGTGAGCGATAAACCCATCTTT. The J gene is TRDJ1, the V gene TRDV2, with 11 bases matching TRDD3. Per the germline V gene, CDR1 is GEAIGNYY and CDR2 is EKD. This CDR3 is 19 amino acids long.

For this clone: This is likely an artifact of a read error, given a far larger clone one base away. This same CDR3 is encoded by further DNA sequences in the sample. CDR3 coding DNA: TGTGCCCTTGGGGAACGGGGACCCTACTGGGGGATACGATGCTACACCGATAAACTCATCTTT. This gives the protein CALGERGPYWGIRCYTDKLIF. The chain joins TRDV1 to TRDJ1; 13 bases fit TRDD3. Germline loops: CDR1 TSWWSYY, CDR2 QGS. The CDR3 sequence is 21 residues long.

This clone has only a few counts. It is likely a read error: a sequence one base away is far more abundant. The same CDR3 is also encoded by other DNA sequences in this sample. The genes are TRDV2 and TRDJ3; TRDD3 aligns across 7 bases. Germline V lookup: CDR1 GEAIGNYY, CDR2 EKD. CDR3 length: 20 amino acids. Germline trimming cut 0 bases from V and 0 bases from J; bases unmatched to any gene: 10. Written as DNA, the CDR3 is TGTGCCTGTGACACCCTCTTGCTGGGGGCTAGCTCCTGGGACACCCGACAGATGTTTTTC. It yields the protein CACDTLLLGASSWDTRQMFF.

With respect to this clone: The protein recorded in TCRdb matches a much larger clone and deviates from this DNA's translation at residue 3, suggesting a read error; the protein here is obtained by translating the DNA. The J gene is TRDJ1, the V gene TRDV2; D is uncertain. The germline CDR1 and CDR2 sequences are GEAIGNYY and EKD. The CDR3 totals 16 residues. CDR3 in DNA: TGTGCCAGTGACCAAGTTAGCCGGACGGACACCGATAAACTCATCTTT. This codes for CASDQVSRTDTDKLIF.